What follows is one T cell receptor (beta chain) and its context. The antigen is undetermined. This sample stems from a study of T cell repertoires in cytomegalovirus infection. TCRdb processed the reads anew with MiXCR; each CDR3 protein has one entry. The table shows over 250,000 distinct CDR3 sequences, with 22% occurring only once. V gave up 4 bases and J gave up 1 base; unmatched junction bases: 1. CDR3 size: 14 residues. Germline V lookup: CDR1 SQVTM, CDR2 ANQGSEA. The origin of this receptor is a human donor in good health (CMV status not recorded). Some clones in this sample may be carry-over from other donors' samples. The sequencing here drew on cultured PBMCs, taken from culture after CMV antigen stimulation. This chain links TRBV29-1 with TRBJ2-2, with 9 bases matching TRBD1. The CDR3 here is CSVGTGVNTGELFF. The CDR3 bases are TGCAGCGTTGGGACAGGGGTGAACACCGGGGAGCTGTTTTTT.